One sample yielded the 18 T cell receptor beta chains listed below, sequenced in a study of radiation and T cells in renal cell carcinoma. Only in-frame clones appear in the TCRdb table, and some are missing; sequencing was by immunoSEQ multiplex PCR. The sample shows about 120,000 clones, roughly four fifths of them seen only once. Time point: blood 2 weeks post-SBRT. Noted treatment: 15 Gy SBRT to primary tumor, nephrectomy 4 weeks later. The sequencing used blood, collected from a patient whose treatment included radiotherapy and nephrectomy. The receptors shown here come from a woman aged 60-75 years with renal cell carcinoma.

CDR3 bases: TGTGCCAGCAGCAGGGCGGGTACAGATACGCAGTATTTT. This gives the protein CASSRAGTDTQYF. The rearrangement uses TRBV14 and TRBJ2-3; perhaps TRBD2 as D (5 bases). V dropped 5 bases and J dropped 3 bases, with 9 bases sitting between them. CDR1 SGHDN and CDR2 FVKESK come from the germline V gene. This CDR3 contains 13 residues.

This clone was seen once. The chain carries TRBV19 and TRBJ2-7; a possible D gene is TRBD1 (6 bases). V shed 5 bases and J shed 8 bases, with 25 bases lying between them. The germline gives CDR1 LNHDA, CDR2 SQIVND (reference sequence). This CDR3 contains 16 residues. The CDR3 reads CASSGGPGQISLKQYF. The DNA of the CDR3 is TGTGCCAGTAGTGGCGGACCGGGACAAATTTCTCTGAAGCAGTACTTC. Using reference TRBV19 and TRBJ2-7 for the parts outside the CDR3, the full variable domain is DGGITQSPKYLFRKEGQNVTLSCEQNLNHDAMYWYRQDPGQGLRLIYYSQIVNDFQKGDIAEGYSVSREKKESFPLTVTSAQKNPTAFYLCASSGGPGQISLKQYFGPGTRLTVT.

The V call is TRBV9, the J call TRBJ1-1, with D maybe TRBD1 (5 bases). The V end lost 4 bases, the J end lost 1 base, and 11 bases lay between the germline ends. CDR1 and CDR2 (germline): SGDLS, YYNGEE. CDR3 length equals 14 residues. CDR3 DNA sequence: TGTGCCAGCAGCCTTTCTGGGGGGAACACTGAAGCTTTCTTT. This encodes CASSLSGGNTEAFF. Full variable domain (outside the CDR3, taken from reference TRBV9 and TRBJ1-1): DSGVTQTPKHLITATGQRVTLRCSPRSGDLSVYWYQQSLDQGLQFLIQYYNGEERAKGNILERFSAQQFPDLHSELNLSSLELGDSALYFCASSLSGGNTEAFFGQGTRLTVV.

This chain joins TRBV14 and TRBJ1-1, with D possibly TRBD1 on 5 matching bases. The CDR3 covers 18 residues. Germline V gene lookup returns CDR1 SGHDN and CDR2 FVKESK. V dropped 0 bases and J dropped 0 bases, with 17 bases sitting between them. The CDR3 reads CASSQDFGDRTLNTEAFF. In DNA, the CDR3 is TGTGCCAGCAGCCAAGATTTCGGAGACAGAACTCTGAACACTGAAGCTTTCTTT.

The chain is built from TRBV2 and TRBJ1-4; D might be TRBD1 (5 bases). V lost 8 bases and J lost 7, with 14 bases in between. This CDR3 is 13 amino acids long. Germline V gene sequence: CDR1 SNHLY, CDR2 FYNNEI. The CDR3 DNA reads TGTGCCAGCCACCTCAGGGCCAGTGAAAAACTGTTTTTT. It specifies CASHLRASEKLFF.

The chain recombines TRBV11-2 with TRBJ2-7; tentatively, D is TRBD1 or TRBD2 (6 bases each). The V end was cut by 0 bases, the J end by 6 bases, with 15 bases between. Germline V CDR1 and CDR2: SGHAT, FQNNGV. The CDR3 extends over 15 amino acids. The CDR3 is CASSLEGGGIGEQYF. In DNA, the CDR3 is TGTGCCAGCAGCTTAGAAGGAGGGGGTATCGGCGAGCAGTACTTC.

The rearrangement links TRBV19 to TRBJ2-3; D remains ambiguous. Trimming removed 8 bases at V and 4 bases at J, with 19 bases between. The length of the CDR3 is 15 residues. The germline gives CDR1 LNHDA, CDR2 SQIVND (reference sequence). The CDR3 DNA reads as TGTGCCAGTCGAACCACCCGCCGAAGCGCAGATACGCAGTATTTT. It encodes CASRTTRRSADTQYF. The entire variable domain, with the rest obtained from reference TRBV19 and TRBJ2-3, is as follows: DGGITQSPKYLFRKEGQNVTLSCEQNLNHDAMYWYRQDPGQGLRLIYYSQIVNDFQKGDIAEGYSVSREKKESFPLTVTSAQKNPTAFYLCASRTTRRSADTQYFGPGTRLTVL.

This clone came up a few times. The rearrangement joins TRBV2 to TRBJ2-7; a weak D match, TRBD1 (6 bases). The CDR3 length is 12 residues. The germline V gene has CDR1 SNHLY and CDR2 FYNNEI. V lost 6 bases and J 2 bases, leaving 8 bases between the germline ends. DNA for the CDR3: TGTGCCAGCAGGGGGGACACCTACGAGCAGTACTTC. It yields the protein CASRGDTYEQYF.

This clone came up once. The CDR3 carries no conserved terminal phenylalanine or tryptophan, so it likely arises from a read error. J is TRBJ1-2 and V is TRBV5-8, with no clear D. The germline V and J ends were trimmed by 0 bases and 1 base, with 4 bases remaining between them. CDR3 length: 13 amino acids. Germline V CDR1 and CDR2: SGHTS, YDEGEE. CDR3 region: CASSLASNYGYTS. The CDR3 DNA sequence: TGTGCCAGCAGCTTGGCTAGTAACTATGGCTACACCTCC.

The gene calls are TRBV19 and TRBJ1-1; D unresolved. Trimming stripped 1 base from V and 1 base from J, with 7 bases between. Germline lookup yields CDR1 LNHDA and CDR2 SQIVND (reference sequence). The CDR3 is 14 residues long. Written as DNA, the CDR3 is TGTGCCAGTAGTATAGTAGGGAAGAACACTGAAGCTTTCTTT. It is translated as CASSIVGKNTEAFF. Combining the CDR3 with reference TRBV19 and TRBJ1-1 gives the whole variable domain DGGITQSPKYLFRKEGQNVTLSCEQNLNHDAMYWYRQDPGQGLRLIYYSQIVNDFQKGDIAEGYSVSREKKESFPLTVTSAQKNPTAFYLCASSIVGKNTEAFFGQGTRLTVV.

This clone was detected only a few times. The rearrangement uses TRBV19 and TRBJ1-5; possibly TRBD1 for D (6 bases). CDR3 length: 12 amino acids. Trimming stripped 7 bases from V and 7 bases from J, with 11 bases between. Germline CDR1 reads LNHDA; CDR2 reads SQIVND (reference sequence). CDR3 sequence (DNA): TGTGCCAGTAAGTCAGGGGAGCAGCCCCAGCATTTT. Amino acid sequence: CASKSGEQPQHF.

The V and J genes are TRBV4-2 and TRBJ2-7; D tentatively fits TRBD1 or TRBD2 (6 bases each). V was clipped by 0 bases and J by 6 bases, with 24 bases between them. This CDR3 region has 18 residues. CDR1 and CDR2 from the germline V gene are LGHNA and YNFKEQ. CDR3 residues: CASSQDPYLDSRGVEQYF. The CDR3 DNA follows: TGTGCCAGCAGCCAAGACCCTTACCTTGACAGTAGGGGGGTCGAGCAGTACTTC.

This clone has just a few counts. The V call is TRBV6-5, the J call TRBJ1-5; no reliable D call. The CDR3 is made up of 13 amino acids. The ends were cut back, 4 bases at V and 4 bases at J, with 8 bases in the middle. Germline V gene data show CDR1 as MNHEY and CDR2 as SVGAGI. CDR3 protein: CASSWTLNQPQHF. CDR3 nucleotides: TGTGCCAGCAGTTGGACTTTAAATCAGCCCCAGCATTTT.

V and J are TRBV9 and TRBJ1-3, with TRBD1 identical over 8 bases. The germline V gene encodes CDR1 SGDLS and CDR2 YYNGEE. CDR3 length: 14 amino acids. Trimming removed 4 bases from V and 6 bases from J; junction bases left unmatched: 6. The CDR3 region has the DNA TGTGCCAGCAGCCCCTTGGGACAGGAAAACACCATATATTTT. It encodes CASSPLGQENTIYF.

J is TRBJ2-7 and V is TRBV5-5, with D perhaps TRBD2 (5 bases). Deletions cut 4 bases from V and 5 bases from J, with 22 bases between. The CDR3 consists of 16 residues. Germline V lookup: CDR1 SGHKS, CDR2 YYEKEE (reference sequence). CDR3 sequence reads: CASSLTFRHPGDEQYF. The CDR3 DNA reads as TGTGCCAGCAGCCTGACCTTTCGACACCCCGGGGACGAGCAGTACTTC. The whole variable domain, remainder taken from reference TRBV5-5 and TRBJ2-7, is DAGVTQSPTHLIKTRGQQVTLRCSPISGHKSVSWYQQVLGQGPQFIFQYYEKEERGRGNFPDRFSARQFPNYSSELNVNALLLGDSALYLCASSLTFRHPGDEQYFGPGTRLTVT.

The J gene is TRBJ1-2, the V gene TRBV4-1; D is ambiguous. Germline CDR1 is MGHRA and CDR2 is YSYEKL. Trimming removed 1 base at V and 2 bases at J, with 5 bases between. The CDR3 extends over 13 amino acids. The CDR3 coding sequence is TGCGCCAGCAGCCAAGTCCCGAACTATGGCTACACCTTC. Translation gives CASSQVPNYGYTF.

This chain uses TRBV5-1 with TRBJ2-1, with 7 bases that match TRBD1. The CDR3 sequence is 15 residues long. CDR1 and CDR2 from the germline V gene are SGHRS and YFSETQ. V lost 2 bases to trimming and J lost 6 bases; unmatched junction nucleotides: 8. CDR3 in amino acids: CASSFRQGFFNEQFF. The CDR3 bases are TGCGCCAGCAGCTTCCGACAGGGTTTTTTCAATGAGCAGTTCTTC.

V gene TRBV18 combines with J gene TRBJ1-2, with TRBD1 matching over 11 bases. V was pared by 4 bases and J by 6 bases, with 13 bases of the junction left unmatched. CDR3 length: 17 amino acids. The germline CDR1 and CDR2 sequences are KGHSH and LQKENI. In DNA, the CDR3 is TGTGCCAGCTCACTAGGGACAGGGGGAGCGTCTACGGATGGCTACACCTTC. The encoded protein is CASSLGTGGASTDGYTF. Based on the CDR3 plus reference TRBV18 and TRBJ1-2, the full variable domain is NAGVMQNPRHLVRRRGQEARLRCSPMKGHSHVYWYRQLPEEGLKFMVYLQKENIIDESGMPKERFSAEFPKEGPSILRIQQVVRGDSAAYFCASSLGTGGASTDGYTFGSGTRLTVV.